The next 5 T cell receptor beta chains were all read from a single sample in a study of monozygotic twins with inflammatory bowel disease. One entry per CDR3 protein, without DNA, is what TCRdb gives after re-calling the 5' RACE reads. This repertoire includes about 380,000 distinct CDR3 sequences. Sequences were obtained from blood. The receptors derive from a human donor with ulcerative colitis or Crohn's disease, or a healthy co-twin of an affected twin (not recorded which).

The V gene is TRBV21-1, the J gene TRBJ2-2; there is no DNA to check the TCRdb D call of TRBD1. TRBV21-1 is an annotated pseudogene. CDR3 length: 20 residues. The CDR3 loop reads CASSKHQGFLGQIKTGELFF.

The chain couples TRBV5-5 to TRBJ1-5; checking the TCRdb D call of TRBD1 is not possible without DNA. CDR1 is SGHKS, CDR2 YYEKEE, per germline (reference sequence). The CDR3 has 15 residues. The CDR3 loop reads CASSPLGGGNQPQHF.

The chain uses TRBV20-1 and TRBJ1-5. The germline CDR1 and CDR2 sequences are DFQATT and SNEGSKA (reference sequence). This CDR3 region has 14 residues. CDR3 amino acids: CSARYRHSNQPQHF.

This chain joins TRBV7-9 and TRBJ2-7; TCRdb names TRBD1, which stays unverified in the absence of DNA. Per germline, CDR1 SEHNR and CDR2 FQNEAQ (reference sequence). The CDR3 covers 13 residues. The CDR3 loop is CASTPGVSYEQYF.

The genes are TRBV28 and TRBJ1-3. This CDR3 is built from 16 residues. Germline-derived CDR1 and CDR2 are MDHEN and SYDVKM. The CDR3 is CASSTHLGYSGNTIYF.